This TCR beta chain was retrieved from a study of technical replicates of blood from a few donors. The CDR3 covers 15 residues. The ends were cut back, 8 bases at V and 2 bases at J, with 19 bases in the middle. Germline V gene sequence: CDR1 SNHLY, CDR2 FYNNEI. Produced via immunoSEQ multiplex PCR; TCRdb's table is partial and in-frame only. The sample carries approximately 70,000 clones, around 95% recorded once. The chain employs TRBV2 and TRBJ2-7; unclear D gene. This clonotype was sampled from a human donor in good health. Sequenced material: T cells isolated from PBMCs. The CDR3 DNA is TGTGCCAGCGCGAGCGCCCGAAGGCCGACCTACGAGCAGTACTTC. Protein: CASASARRPTYEQYF.